The 13 T cell receptor beta chains given below trace back to one sample, sequenced in a study of cytomegalovirus exposure and HLA in healthy donors. The PCR had 60 Vbeta and 13 Jbeta primers. TCRdb's copy holds only in-frame clones and misses some; the assay was immunoSEQ multiplex PCR. The sample contains around 94,000 clones, about 62% of which appear only once. The sample comprised PBMCs. The receptors originated from a man under 40 in good health and CMV-seronegative.

This sequence joins TRBV7-9 and TRBJ1-3, with D possibly matching TRBD1 (6 bases). This CDR3 has 17 residues. From germline, CDR1 is SEHNR and CDR2 FQNEAQ (reference sequence). V was cut by 5 bases and J by 2 bases, with 19 bases left in between. The CDR3 sequence is CASSDLTGTPTGNTIYF. The CDR3 coding sequence is TGTGCCAGCAGCGATTTAACCGGGACACCGACTGGAAACACCATATATTTT. Drawing the rest from reference TRBV7-9 and TRBJ1-3, the complete variable domain is DTGVSQNPRHKITKRGQNVTFRCDPISEHNRLYWYRQTLGQGPEFLTYFQNEAQLEKSRLLSDRFSAERPKGSFSTLEIQRTEQGDSAMYLCASSDLTGTPTGNTIYFGEGSWLTVV.

The CDR3 nucleotides are TGTGCCAGCAGCTTAGATGCCGGGACTAGTAGTTACGAGCAGTACTTC. Protein product: CASSLDAGTSSYEQYF. The J gene is TRBJ2-7, the V gene TRBV11-2; 8 positions match TRBD2. The length of the CDR3 is 16 residues. Germline V gene sequence: CDR1 SGHAT, CDR2 FQNNGV. V lost 0 bases and J lost 4; bases outside the gene matches: 8.

Notes on this clone: Sequence at one end of the junction differs from germline and may be a read error. V usage is TRBV5-8 and J usage is TRBJ2-4; D is uncertain. The CDR3 is made up of 14 amino acids. Germline values: CDR1 SGHTS, CDR2 YDEGEE. For the CDR3, the DNA is TGTGCCACCAGCCCTTGGCTAGCCAAAAACATTCAGTACTTC. This gives the protein CATSPWLAKNIQYF.

The rearrangement links TRBV7-2 to TRBJ2-7; TRBD2 matches at 8 bases. V lost 2 bases to trimming and J lost 4 bases; unmatched junction nucleotides: 13. The CDR3 covers 17 residues. Germline loops: CDR1 SGHTA, CDR2 FQGNSA. CDR3 DNA sequence: TGTGCCAGCAGCTTATTGGGCGGGGGGTTGGCGTCGTACGAGCAGTACTTC. Translation: CASSLLGGGLASYEQYF.

V and J are TRBV7-9 and TRBJ1-1; D is uncertain. The CDR3 runs to 12 residues. Trimming pared 1 base from V and 8 bases from J, leaving 8 bases between. Germline lookup yields CDR1 SEHNR and CDR2 FQNEAQ (reference sequence). CDR3 bases: TGTGCCAGCAGCTTAGATTGGCGGGAAGCTTTCTTT. This translates into CASSLDWREAFF.

This chain connects TRBV10-3 to TRBJ2-7; 12 nucleotides align to TRBD1. The CDR3 extends over 14 amino acids. V was clipped by 7 bases and J by 6 bases; unmatched bases: 7. Germline V gene data show CDR1 as ENHRY and CDR2 as SYGVKD. As DNA, the CDR3 is TGTGCCATCACCGACGGGACAGGGGGCGGCGAGCAGTACTTC. Protein: CAITDGTGGGEQYF.

V usage is TRBV28 and J usage is TRBJ2-1, with 9 bases lining up with TRBD1. Germline assignment: CDR1 MDHEN and CDR2 SYDVKM. J gave up 5 bases and V 5 bases, and 7 bases lay outside the gene matches. CDR3 length: 15 amino acids. CDR3 nucleotides: TGTGCCAGCAGTGTACCGGGACAGGGTAACAATGAGCAGTTCTTC. Translated, it gives CASSVPGQGNNEQFF.

This clone was seen a handful of times. The genes are TRBV18 and TRBJ2-1; 7 nucleotides match TRBD1. J was trimmed by 2 bases and V by 6 bases; bases with no gene match: 4. Per the germline V gene, CDR1 is KGHSH and CDR2 is LQKENI. The CDR3 is 14 residues long. Written as DNA, the CDR3 is TGTGCCAGCTCCCAGGGGGATACCTACAATGAGCAGTTCTTC. Translation: CASSQGDTYNEQFF.

The genes are TRBV12-5 and TRBJ2-3, with TRBD2 matching over 12 bases. With 0 bases clipped from V and 4 bases from J, the junction kept 20 bases outside the gene matches. The CDR3 runs 22 residues. Per the germline V gene, CDR1 is LGHNT and CDR2 is FRNRAP. The DNA for the CDR3 is TGTGCTAGTGGTTTGGTAGCCCCTCTCCTAGCGGGAGGGTTAATTTCATCAGATACGCAGTATTTT. This translates into CASGLVAPLLAGGLISSDTQYF.

V usage is TRBV10-3 and J usage is TRBJ2-7; the D is unclear. The V end lost 4 bases, the J end lost 0 bases, and 7 bases lay between the germline ends. The CDR3 has 13 amino acids. The V gene's germline CDR1 is ENHRY and CDR2 SYGVKD. CDR3 DNA sequence: TGTGCCATCAGTGGCAGGTACTCCTACGAGCAGTACTTC. Translation: CAISGRYSYEQYF.

The rearrangement uses TRBV6-5 and TRBJ2-7; D gene uncertain. The germline V gene encodes CDR1 MNHEY and CDR2 SVGAGI. With 4 bases removed from V and 5 bases from J, the gap between germline ends came to 21 bases. The length of the CDR3 is 16 residues. The chain's CDR3 is CASSSLIRRQIHEQYF. CDR3 DNA: TGTGCCAGCAGTTCGTTAATACGGCGGCAGATCCACGAGCAGTACTTC.

The chain combines TRBV9 with TRBJ1-4, with TRBD1 as a possible D gene (5 bases). The CDR3 runs to 16 residues. Germline V lookup: CDR1 SGDLS, CDR2 YYNGEE. V lost 0 bases to trimming and J lost 8 bases, with 17 bases between them. CDR3 protein: CASSVDIQPRGEKLFF. The CDR3 coding sequence is TGTGCCAGCAGCGTAGATATTCAGCCGCGGGGGGAAAAACTGTTTTTT.

This clone turned up a few times. The V and J genes are TRBV7-3 and TRBJ1-1; possible D gene TRBD1, 5 bases. The CDR3 consists of 14 residues. V lost 5 bases and J lost 4, with 14 bases in between. Germline V gene lookup returns CDR1 SGHTA and CDR2 FQGTGA. This chain's CDR3 is CASSPGHSSTEAFF. The DNA of the CDR3 is TGTGCCAGCAGCCCAGGACATTCATCCACTGAAGCTTTCTTT.